These 18 T cell receptor beta chains came from one sample sequenced in a study of shared clonotypes between healthy human individuals. Some clones are missing from TCRdb's copy, which holds only in-frame ones; the method was immunoSEQ multiplex PCR. The sample includes under 2,500,000 clones, 95% of them seen just once. Sequencing input: naive CD4+ T cells sorted from blood. Subset here: CD45RA+ positively selected. The receptor set was obtained from a man younger than 30 in good health.

CDR3 residues: CAIRGQGMNTEAFF. CDR3 nucleotides: TGTGCCATCAGGGGACAGGGAATGAACACTGAAGCTTTCTTT. The chain couples TRBV10-3 to TRBJ1-1; 9 bases map to TRBD1. Trimming removed 6 bases from V and 0 bases from J; junction bases left unmatched: 2. The CDR3 sequence is 14 residues long. Germline V lookup: CDR1 ENHRY, CDR2 SYGVKD.

The chain employs TRBV11-2 and TRBJ2-7, with 10 positions matching TRBD2. Trimming at V came to 5 bases and at J to 6 bases, leaving 7 bases not matched to a gene. The germline V gene encodes CDR1 SGHAT and CDR2 FQNNGV. This CDR3 has 14 residues. The CDR3 loop reads CASSQGLATSEQYF. CDR3 sequence (DNA): TGTGCCAGCAGCCAGGGACTAGCGACGAGCGAGCAGTACTTC.

The rearrangement uses TRBV7-3 and TRBJ2-3, with 8 bases identical to TRBD1. Trimming at V came to 5 bases and at J to 4 bases, leaving 11 bases not matched to a gene. This CDR3 is 16 amino acids long. Germline CDR1 SGHTA, CDR2 FQGTGA. DNA for the CDR3: TGTGCCAGCAGCCCCGGACAGGGCGAGCTCCCAGATACGCAGTATTTT. It translates to CASSPGQGELPDTQYF.

The gene calls are TRBV5-1 and TRBJ1-1; perhaps TRBD1 as D (5 bases). Germline V gives CDR1 SGHRS, CDR2 YFSETQ. The ends were cut back, 0 bases at V and 5 bases at J, with 11 bases in the middle. This CDR3 spans 14 amino acids. CDR3 sequence (DNA): TGCGCCAGCAGCTTGGGCAGGGATAGTACTGAAGCTTTCTTT. Protein product: CASSLGRDSTEAFF.

The V call is TRBV5-8, the J call TRBJ1-4, with unresolved D. Looked up from germline, CDR1 is SGHTS and CDR2 is YDEGEE. The V end lost 2 bases, the J end lost 8 bases, and 7 bases lay between the germline ends. This CDR3 comprises 12 residues. Here the CDR3 DNA reads TGTGCCAGCAGCTTCGCCGGGGAAAAACTGTTTTTT. Residues: CASSFAGEKLFF.

The J gene is TRBJ1-2, the V gene TRBV5-6; D ambiguous. CDR1 is SGHDT and CDR2 is YYEEEE in the germline V gene. This CDR3 is 11 amino acids long. Trimming cost V 2 bases and J 7 bases, with 6 bases left between them. The CDR3 loop reads CASSFGRGYTF. Here the CDR3 DNA reads TGTGCCAGCAGCTTTGGGCGTGGCTACACCTTC.

This chain connects TRBV30 to TRBJ1-4; 7 bases map to TRBD1. Per the germline V gene, CDR1 is GTSNPN and CDR2 is SVGIG (reference sequence). V shed 3 bases, J shed 10 bases, and the junction held 14 bases outside the gene matches. The CDR3 loop spans 15 amino acids. In nucleotides, the CDR3 is TGTGCCTGGAGCCTACTAAAAGGACAGGAGGGAAAACTGTTTTTT. It specifies CAWSLLKGQEGKLFF.

The chain combines TRBV30 with TRBJ1-4; no definite D call. The length of the CDR3 is 13 residues. Trimming removed 0 bases at V and 8 bases at J, with 10 bases between. Germline V gives CDR1 GTSNPN, CDR2 SVGIG (reference sequence). The CDR3 DNA sequence: TGTGCCTGGAGTGTTGGTGGAACCGAAAAACTGTTTTTT. This codes for CAWSVGGTEKLFF.

The rearrangement links TRBV7-6 to TRBJ2-7, with D maybe TRBD1 (6 bases). The CDR3 is 13 amino acids. V lost 3 bases, J lost 4 bases, and 10 bases lay in between. Germline assignment: CDR1 SGHVS and CDR2 FNYEAQ. The CDR3 region is CASSLEGGYEQYF. The CDR3, as DNA: TGTGCCAGCAGCTTGGAAGGGGGTTACGAGCAGTACTTC.

The CDR3 loop reads CASMQGGGTNEKLFF. The CDR3 DNA sequence: TGTGCCAGCATGCAGGGAGGCGGCACTAATGAAAAACTGTTTTTT. The chain is built from TRBV6-5 and TRBJ1-4; TRBD1 might be the D (5 bases). The CDR3 covers 15 residues. The germline gives CDR1 MNHEY, CDR2 SVGAGI. Between the trimmed V and J ends, which lost 7 bases and 2 bases, there was a span of 14 bases.

The V gene is TRBV7-2, the J gene TRBJ1-6; D is possibly TRBD1 (5 bases). The CDR3 sequence is 13 residues long. CDR1 is SGHTA and CDR2 is FQGNSA in the germline V gene. Between the trimmed V and J ends, which lost 1 base and 10 bases, there was a span of 8 bases. As DNA, the CDR3 is TGTGCCAGCAGCTTAGGGGGGGTCTCACCCCTCCACTTT. Its translation is CASSLGGVSPLHF.

The chain couples TRBV7-2 to TRBJ2-1; possibly TRBD2 for D (7 bases). The ends were cut back, 7 bases at V and 1 base at J, with 11 bases in the middle. Germline CDR1 is SGHTA and CDR2 is FQGNSA. CDR3 length: 14 residues. The DNA of the CDR3 is TGTGCCAGCACAGAGGGGGGGTCCTACAATGAGCAGTTCTTC. Translation gives CASTEGGSYNEQFF.

This chain joins TRBV5-1 and TRBJ1-1; 7 nucleotides match TRBD1. J gave up 2 bases and V 0 bases, and 7 bases lay outside the gene matches. CDR3 size: 16 residues. Germline values: CDR1 SGHRS, CDR2 YFSETQ. CDR3 loop: CASSLEPQGGNTEAFF. DNA for the CDR3: TGCGCCAGCAGCTTGGAGCCACAAGGGGGCAACACTGAAGCTTTCTTT.

This clone was detected only once. Germline is not matched at one junction end, which may reflect a read error. This chain joins TRBV7-7 and TRBJ2-1, with 7 bases aligning to TRBD2. This CDR3 spans 14 amino acids. CDR1 and CDR2 from the germline V gene are SSHAT and FNYEAQ (reference sequence). The CDR3 sequence is CASSRDYQSNEQFF. The CDR3 nucleotides are TGTGCTAGCAGCCGGGACTACCAATCCAATGAGCAGTTCTTC.

The V and J genes are TRBV7-6 and TRBJ2-1, with 10 bases matching TRBD2. Germline CDR1 reads SGHVS; CDR2 reads FNYEAQ. This CDR3 contains 16 residues. V lost 6 bases, J lost 0 bases, and 5 bases stayed unmatched. The CDR3 nucleotides read TGTGCCAGCAGTCGGACTAGCGGACACTCCTACAATGAGCAGTTCTTC. Amino acids: CASSRTSGHSYNEQFF.

The rearrangement links TRBV5-1 to TRBJ2-1, with a possible D match to TRBD2 (5 bases). The length of the CDR3 is 14 residues. Germline assignment: CDR1 SGHRS and CDR2 YFSETQ. Trimming stripped 3 bases from V and 4 bases from J, with 11 bases between. CDR3 sequence: CASSSPPGYNEQFF. CDR3 nucleotide sequence: TGCGCCAGCAGCTCACCTCCGGGGTACAATGAGCAGTTCTTC.

This chain joins TRBV6-1 and TRBJ1-5, with 11 bases matching TRBD1. V lost 10 bases, J lost 6 bases, and 8 bases stayed unmatched. This CDR3 contains 14 residues. Germline V gene sequence: CDR1 MNHNS, CDR2 SASEGT. The chain's CDR3 is CATSPGTGGQPQHF. The DNA of the CDR3 is TGTGCCACCTCCCCCGGGACAGGGGGTCAGCCCCAGCATTTT.

This clone showed up just once. The chain has TRBV9 and TRBJ2-3; TRBD1 matches at 8 bases. V was clipped by 3 bases and J by 4 bases; unmatched bases: 4. The CDR3 contains 14 residues. Germline CDR1 is SGDLS and CDR2 is YYNGEE. The chain's CDR3 is CASSGAGGPDTQYF. In nucleotides, the CDR3 is TGTGCCAGCAGCGGGGCAGGGGGCCCAGATACGCAGTATTTT.